This T cell receptor (beta chain) was obtained from a study of Ad26.COV2.S vaccination and SARS-CoV-2 variants. For the study at large: Intramuscularly, Ad26.COV2.S was given either once or twice, 56 days apart.

V was clipped by 6 bases and J by 5 bases, with 16 bases between them. The CDR3 is 14 amino acids. Germline values: CDR1 MNHEY, CDR2 SMNVEV (reference sequence). The protocol was immunoSEQ multiplex PCR, while the TCRdb copy is restricted to in-frame clones and leaves out a portion. The sample consists of 350,000 to 450,000 clones, around 90% of them appearing once. Treatment indicated: 19 received Ad26.COV2.S at low or high dose, single or two shots; about 5 received placebo; per-sample allocation not given. Collection of samples fell on day 63 after the first vaccine or placebo injection. The sequence was collected from a person aged 18-60 years who received the Ad26.COV2.S COVID-19 vaccine or a placebo. Sequencing was performed on peripheral blood, taken in a trial of Ad26.COV2.S vaccine versus placebo. V is TRBV27 and J is TRBJ2-5; perhaps D is TRBD1 or TRBD2 (5 bases each). The CDR3 here is CASSPGPGGETQYF. In DNA form, the CDR3 reads TGTGCCAGCAGCCCAGGGCCGGGCGGGGAGACCCAGTACTTC.